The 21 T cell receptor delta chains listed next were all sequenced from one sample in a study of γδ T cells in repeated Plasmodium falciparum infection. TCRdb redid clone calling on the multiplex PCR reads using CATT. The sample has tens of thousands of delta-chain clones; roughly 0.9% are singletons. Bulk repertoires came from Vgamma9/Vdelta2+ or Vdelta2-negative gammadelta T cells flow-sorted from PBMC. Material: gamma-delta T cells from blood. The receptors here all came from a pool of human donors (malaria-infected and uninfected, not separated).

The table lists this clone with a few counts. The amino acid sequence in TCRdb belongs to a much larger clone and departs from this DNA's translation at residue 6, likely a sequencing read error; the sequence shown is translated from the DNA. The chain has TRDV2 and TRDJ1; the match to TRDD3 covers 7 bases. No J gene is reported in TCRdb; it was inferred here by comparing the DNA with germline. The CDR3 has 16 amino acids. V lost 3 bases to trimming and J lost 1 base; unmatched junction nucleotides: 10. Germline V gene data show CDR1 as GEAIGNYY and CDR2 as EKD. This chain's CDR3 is CACDAIGDSSTDKLIF. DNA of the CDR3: TGTGCCTGTGACGCGATAGGGGATAGCTCCACCGATAAACTCATCTTT.

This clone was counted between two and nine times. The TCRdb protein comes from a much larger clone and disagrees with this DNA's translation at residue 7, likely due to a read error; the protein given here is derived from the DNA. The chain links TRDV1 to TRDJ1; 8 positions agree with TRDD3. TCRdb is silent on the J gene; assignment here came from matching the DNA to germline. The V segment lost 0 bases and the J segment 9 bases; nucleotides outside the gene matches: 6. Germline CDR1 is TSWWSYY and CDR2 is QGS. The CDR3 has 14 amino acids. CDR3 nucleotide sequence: TGTGCTCTTGGGGAACTCTGTGGGATACGCGAACTCATCTTT. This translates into CALGELCGIRELIF.

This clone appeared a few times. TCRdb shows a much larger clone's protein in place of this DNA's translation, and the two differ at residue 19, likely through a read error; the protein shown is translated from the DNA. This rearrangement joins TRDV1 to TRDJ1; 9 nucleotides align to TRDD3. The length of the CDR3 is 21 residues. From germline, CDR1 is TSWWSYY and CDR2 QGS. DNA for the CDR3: TGTGCTCTTGTGGTTACCATTACTGGGGGACTCCAGCACACGTACACCGATAAACCCATCTTT. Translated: CALVVTITGGLQHTYTDKPIF.

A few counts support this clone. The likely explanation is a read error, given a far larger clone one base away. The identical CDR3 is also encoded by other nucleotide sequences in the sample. CDR3 protein: CACFPLENGGSVTDKLIF. As DNA, the CDR3 is TGTGCCTGTTTTCCACTTGAGAATGGGGGATCGGTCACCGATAAACTCATCTTT. The chain employs TRDV2 and TRDJ1; 8 nucleotides match TRDD3. The J gene, not given by TCRdb, was assigned here from a germline match of the nucleotide sequence. The CDR3 is 18 amino acids. The germline CDR1 and CDR2 sequences are GEAIGNYY and EKD. After removal of 6 bases from V and 1 base from J, the junction contained 18 bases not matched to a gene.

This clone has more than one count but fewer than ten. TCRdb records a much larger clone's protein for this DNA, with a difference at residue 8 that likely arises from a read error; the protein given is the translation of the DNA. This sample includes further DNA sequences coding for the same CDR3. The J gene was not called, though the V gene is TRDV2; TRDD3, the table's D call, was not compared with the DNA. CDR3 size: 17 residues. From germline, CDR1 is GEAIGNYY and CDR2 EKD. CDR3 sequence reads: CACDTPEGSWDTRQMFF. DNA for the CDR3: TGTGCCTGTGACACTCCTGAGGGCTCCTGGGACACCCGACAGATGTTCTTC.

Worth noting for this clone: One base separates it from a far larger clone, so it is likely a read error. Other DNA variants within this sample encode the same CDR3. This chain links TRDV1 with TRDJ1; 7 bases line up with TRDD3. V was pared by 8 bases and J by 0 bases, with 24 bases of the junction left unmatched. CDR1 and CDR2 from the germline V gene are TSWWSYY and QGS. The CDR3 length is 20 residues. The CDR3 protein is CALSPLSWGSPGWYTDKLIF. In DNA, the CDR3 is TGTGCTCTTAGCCCCCTGTCCTGGGGGTCCCCCGGTTGGTACACCGATAAACTCATCTTT.

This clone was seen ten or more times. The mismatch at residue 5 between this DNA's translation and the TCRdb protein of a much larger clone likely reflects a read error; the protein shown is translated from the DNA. This chain's CDR3 is CAFTSLPIIVSPRTTDKLIF. The CDR3 DNA reads as TGTGCCTTTACTAGCCTTCCTATTATCGTTAGCCCAAGAACGACCGATAAACTCATCTTT. The chain employs TRDV3 and TRDJ1; 8 bases match TRDD2. The ends lost 1 base at V and 2 bases at J; junction bases unmatched: 24. CDR1 and CDR2 from the germline V gene are TVYSNPD and GDNSRS (reference sequence). This CDR3 has 20 residues. Variable domain in full (rest from reference TRDV3 and TRDJ1): CDKVTQSSPDQTVASGSEVVLLCTYDTVYSNPDLFWYRIRPDYSFQFVFYGDNSRSEGADFTQGRFSVKHILTQKAFHLVISPVRTEDSATYYCAFTSLPIIVSPRTTDKLIFGKGTRVTVEP.

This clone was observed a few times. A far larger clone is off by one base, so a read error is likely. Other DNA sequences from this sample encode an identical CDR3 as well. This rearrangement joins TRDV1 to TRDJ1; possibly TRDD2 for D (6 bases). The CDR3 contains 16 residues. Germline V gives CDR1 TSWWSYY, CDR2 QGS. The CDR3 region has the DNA TGTGCTCTTGGGTTGGCCTTCCCCACGTACACCGATAAACTCATCTTC. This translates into CALGLAFPTYTDKLIF.

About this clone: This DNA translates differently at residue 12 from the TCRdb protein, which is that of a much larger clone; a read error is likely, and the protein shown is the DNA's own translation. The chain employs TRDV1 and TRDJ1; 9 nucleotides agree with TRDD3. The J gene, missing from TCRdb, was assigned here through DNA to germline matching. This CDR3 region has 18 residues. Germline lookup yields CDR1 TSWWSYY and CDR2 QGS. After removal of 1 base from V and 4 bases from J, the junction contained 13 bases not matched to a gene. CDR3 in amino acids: CALGERFKGDTDVDKLIF. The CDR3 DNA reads TGTGCTCTTGGGGAACGGTTCAAGGGGGATACTGACGTCGATAAACTCATCTTT.

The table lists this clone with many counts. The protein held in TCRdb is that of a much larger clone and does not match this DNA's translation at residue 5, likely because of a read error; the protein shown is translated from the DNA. CDR3 protein: CALGVEEISLTDKLIF. In DNA, the CDR3 is TGTGCTCTTGGGGTAGAAGAAATCTCTCTTACCGATAAACTCATCTTT. V and J are TRDV1 and TRDJ1, with D tentatively TRDD1 (5 bases). The J gene, missing from TCRdb, was assigned here through DNA to germline matching. Germline CDR1 TSWWSYY, CDR2 QGS. The germline V and J ends were trimmed by 4 bases and 2 bases, with 17 bases remaining between them. The CDR3 runs 16 residues.

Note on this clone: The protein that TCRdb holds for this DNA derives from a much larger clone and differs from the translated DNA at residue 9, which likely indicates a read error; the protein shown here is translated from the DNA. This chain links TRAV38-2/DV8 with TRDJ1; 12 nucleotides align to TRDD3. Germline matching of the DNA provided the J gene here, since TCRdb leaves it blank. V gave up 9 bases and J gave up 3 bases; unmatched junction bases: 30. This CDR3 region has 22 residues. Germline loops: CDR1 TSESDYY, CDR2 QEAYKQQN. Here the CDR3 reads CASFLETHCWGIRVGGPDKLIF. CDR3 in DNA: TGTGCTTCCTTCCTAGAAACCCATTGCTGGGGGATACGCGTAGGGGGTCCCGATAAACTCATCTTT.

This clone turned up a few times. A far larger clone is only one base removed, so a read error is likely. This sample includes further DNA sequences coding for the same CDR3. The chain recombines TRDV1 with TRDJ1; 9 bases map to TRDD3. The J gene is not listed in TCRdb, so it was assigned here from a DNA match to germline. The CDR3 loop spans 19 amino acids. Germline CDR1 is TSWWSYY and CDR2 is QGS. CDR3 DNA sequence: TGTGCTCTTGGGGAATTCGGCATTTTCTGGGGGATCTTCACCGACAAACTCATCTTT. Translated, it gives CALGEFGIFWGIFTDKLIF.

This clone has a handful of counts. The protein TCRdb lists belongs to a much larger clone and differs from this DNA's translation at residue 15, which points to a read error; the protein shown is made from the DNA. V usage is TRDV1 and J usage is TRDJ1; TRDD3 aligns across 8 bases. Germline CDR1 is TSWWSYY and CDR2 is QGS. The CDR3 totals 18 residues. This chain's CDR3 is CALGELVLGVGCSDRLIF. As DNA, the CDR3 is TGTGCTCTTGGGGAACTAGTACTGGGGGTAGGTTGCTCCGATAGACTCATCTTT.

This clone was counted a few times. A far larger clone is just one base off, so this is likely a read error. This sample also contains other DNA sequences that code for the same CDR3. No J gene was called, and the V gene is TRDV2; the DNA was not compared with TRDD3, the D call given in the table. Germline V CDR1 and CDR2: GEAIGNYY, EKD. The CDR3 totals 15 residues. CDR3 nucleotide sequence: TGTGCCTGTGACGGAATGGGGGATAAGGGAGTGAAACTCATCTTC. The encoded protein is CACDGMGDKGVKLIF.

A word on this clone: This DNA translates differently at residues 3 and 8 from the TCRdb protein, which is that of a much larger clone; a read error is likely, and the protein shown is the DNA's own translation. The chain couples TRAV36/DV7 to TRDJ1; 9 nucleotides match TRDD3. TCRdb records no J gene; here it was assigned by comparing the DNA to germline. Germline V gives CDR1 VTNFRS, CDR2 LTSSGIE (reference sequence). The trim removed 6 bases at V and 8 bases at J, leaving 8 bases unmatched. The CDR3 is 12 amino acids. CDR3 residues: CAALYWGRKLIF. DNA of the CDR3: TGTGCTGCGCTGTACTGGGGGAGAAAACTCATCTTT.

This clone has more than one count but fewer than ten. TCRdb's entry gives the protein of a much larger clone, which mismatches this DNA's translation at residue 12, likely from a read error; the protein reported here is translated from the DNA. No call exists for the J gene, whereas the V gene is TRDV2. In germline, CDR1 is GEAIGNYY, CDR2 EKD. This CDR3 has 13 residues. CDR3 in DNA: TGTGCCTGTGACAGGGGGGGAAGAGGAAAACTCACCTTT. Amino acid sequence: CACDRGGRGKLTF.

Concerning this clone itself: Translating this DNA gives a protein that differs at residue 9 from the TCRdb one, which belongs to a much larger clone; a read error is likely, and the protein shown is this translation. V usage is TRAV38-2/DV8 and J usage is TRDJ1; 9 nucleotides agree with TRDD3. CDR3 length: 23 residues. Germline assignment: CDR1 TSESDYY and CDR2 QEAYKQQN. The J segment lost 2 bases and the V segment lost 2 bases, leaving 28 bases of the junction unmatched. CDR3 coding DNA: TGTGCTTATAGGAGTAAGATTTCCGTCCTAGACCCTACTGGGGGACACGGGACCGATAAACTCATCTTT. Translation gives CAYRSKISVLDPTGGHGTDKLIF.

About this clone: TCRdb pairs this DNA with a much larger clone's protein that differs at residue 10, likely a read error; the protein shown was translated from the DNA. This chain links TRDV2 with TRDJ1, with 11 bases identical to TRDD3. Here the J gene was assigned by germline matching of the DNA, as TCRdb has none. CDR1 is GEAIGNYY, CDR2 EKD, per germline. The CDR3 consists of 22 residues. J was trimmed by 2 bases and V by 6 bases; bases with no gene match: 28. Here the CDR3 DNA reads TGTGCCTGTTGGCATCCTACGTCTTCTAAGTCTACTGGGGGATATTTTACCGATAAACTCATCTTT. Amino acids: CACWHPTSSKSTGGYFTDKLIF.

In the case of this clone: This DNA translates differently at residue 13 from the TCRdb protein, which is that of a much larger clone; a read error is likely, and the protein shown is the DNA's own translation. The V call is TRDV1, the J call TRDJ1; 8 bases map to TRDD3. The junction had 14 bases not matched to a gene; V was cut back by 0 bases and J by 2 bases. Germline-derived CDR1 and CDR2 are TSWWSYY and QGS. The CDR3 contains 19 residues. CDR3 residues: CALGELSGGLARDTDKLIF. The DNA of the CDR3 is TGTGCTCTTGGGGAACTTTCTGGGGGACTAGCCCGGGATACCGATAAACTCATCTTT.

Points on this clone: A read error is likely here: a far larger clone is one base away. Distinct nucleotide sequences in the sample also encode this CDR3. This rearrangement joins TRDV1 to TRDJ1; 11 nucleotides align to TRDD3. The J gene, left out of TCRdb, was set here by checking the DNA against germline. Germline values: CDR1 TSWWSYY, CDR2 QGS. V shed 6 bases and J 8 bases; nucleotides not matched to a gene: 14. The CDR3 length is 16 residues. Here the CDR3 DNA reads TGTGCTCTTGGAGCCGGCCTGGGGGATACATTCAACAAACTCATCTTT. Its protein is CALGAGLGDTFNKLIF.

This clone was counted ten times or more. This CDR3 is CACDTVLGDTRKNSWDTRQMFF. For the CDR3, the DNA is TGTGCCTGTGACACCGTACTGGGGGATACGCGTAAGAACTCCTGGGACACCCGACAGATGTTTTTC. The chain joins TRDV2 to TRDJ3; 13 bases fit TRDD3. The V gene's germline CDR1 is GEAIGNYY and CDR2 EKD. The CDR3 length is 22 residues. With 0 bases clipped from V and 0 bases from J, the junction kept 10 bases outside the gene matches.